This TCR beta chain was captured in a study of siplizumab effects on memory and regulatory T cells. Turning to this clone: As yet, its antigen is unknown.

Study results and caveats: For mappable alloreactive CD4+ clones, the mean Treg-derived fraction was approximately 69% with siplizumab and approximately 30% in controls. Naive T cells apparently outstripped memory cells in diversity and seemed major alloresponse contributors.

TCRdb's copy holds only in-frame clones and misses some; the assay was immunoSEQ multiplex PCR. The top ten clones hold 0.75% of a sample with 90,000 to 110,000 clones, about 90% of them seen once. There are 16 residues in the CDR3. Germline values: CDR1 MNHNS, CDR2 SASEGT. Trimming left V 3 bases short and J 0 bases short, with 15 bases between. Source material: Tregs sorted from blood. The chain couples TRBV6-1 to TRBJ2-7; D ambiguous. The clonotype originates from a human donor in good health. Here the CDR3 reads CASSDQRWALSYEQYF. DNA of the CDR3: TGTGCCAGCAGTGATCAGAGGTGGGCTCTCTCCTACGAGCAGTACTTC.